This T cell receptor beta chain is from a study of shared clonotypes between healthy human individuals (dated by TCRdb to 2018 to 2021). General notes on the study: A couple of women and three men aged 18 to 49 years were included in the cohort. For each donor, three plates each were used for CD4 naive and CD4 memory, two plates were used for CD8 naive, and one plate was used for CD8 memory. To estimate repertoire size and how much clonotypes are shared between individuals, the study performed deep sequencing of blood TCR repertoires from about five healthy adults. To increase sequencing depth and limit assay-specific biases, different laboratories used diverse techniques to prepare libraries and sequence TCR repertoires. Per donor, leukapheresis produced somewhere between about 0.94 and 9.5 billion PBMCs.

Overall study results and their limits: Only blood was sampled, and tissue TCR repertoires likely differ from those in blood. Incomplete sequencing was indicated by rarefaction of sorted-subset datasets, despite the large sequencing depth. Naive subsets generally had larger estimated clonotype richness than memory subsets did. Because the study included a small number of donors, the genetic and exposure-history diversity represented was limited. Compared with non-shared clonotypes, the clonotypes found in all four sorted-subset donors had higher generation probabilities. Pairwise subsampling led to the expectation that sequencing depth would affect the degree of clonotype sharing among donors. Approximately 5% of naive CD4, 3.5% of naive CD8, about 2.4% of memory CD4, and 0.35% to 0.4% of memory CD8 clonotypes were shared across several donors.

To note about this clone: There is no known antigen for this receptor. Base qualities are not recorded, but no much larger clone differs from it by a single base.

V is clipped by 3 bases and J by 6 bases, and the sequence between their germline boundaries is 22 bases long. CDR1 and CDR2, looked up from the germline V gene, are SGDLS and YYNGEE. From the cysteine through the phenylalanine, the CDR3 covers 17 amino acids. The DNA shown is the 51-base CDR3, in frame from base 1. CD8 naive samples consisted of CD45RO-negative cells that were positively selected for CCR7, yielding a CD45RA+CCR7+ population without TemRA cells. The donors were healthy, HIV-negative adults who had no recently reported acute infections or vaccinations. All donors were Caucasian adults living in Nashville, Tennessee, USA. Blood was obtained by leukapheresis, after which PBMCs were separated by Ficoll-Histopaque density gradient centrifugation and cryopreserved in liquid nitrogen vapor phase. Purity and quantity of every magnetically sorted T cell population were checked by analytical flow cytometry. Genomic DNA was isolated from each sorted fraction and quantified by UV absorbance on a Nanodrop 2000c.

Using the deep immunoSEQ assay, multiplex PCR amplified TCR CDR3 regions from genomic DNA. Extracted genomic DNA from each cell subset was spread evenly across all wells of several immunoSEQ 96-well plates, with each plate serving as a replicate. For sorted subsets, each replicate PCR was loaded with approximately 200 ng genomic DNA, equivalent to about 30,000 T cell genomes. The purified libraries were quantified using a Qubit 3.0 fluorometer, sized with a Bioanalyzer 2100, and then quantified again using the KAPA Library Quantification kit. Each immunoSEQ 96-well plate was sequenced on its own single-read 150-cycle Illumina NextSeq 550 flow cell. The paper's processing steps were these. Because the immunoSEQ output held only junctional sequences and lacked quality scores, the filtering could not match the filtering applied to full-length reads. To assign V/J genes and CDR3, sequences were annotated against IMGT germline references using PyIR, a Python wrapper for IgBLAST v1.9. Reads were filtered out if the reads had weak V/J assignments (E-value above 1e-6), no CDR3, stop codons, out-of-frame junctions, or ambiguous translated residues. V3J clonotypes were defined as sequences sharing an identical inferred V gene, J gene, and CDR3 amino acid sequence. Percentage overlap between repertoires was computed as shared unique clonotypes divided by the size of the smaller repertoire. Repertoire richness was assessed with RTK rarefaction, the Chao1 estimator, and Recon v2.1 estimates of unobserved clonotypes. Generation probabilities were computed with OLGA for all TCRbeta clonotypes obtained by the gDNA method from several donors. What TCRdb holds here is the immuneACCESS table cut down to in-frame rearrangements. Part of the clones is not present; checked against another copy, under half of the missing clones reflect an unresolved V gene, and the others are unexplained. Clone size and V and J calls were adopted from that table, with D and trimming inferred from the DNA. For this sample there are roughly 650,000 clones; around 96% appear just once. Approximately 0.12% of the sample goes to the ten largest clones.

Recombination connected TRBV9 to TRBJ1-3; a tentative D match to TRBD1 spans 5 bases. This clonotype was sampled from a young woman in good health. The sequenced sample was naive CD8+ T cells sorted from blood. Sample cell subset or site, as interpreted from the label and publication: CD45RA+CCR7+. For the CDR3, the sequence is CASSAYRGPSGENTIYF. Here is the DNA: TGTGCCAGCAGCGCCTATAGGGGTCCCTCTGGAGAAAACACCATATATTTT.